This entry is about one TCR beta chain. Its antigen remains unknown. Although they were nominally healthy when sampled, donors likely had unrecorded immune exposures. The CDR3 runs to 16 residues. CDR1 and CDR2 from the germline V gene are SGHRS and YFSETQ. V was cut by 0 bases and J by 1 base, with 13 bases left in between. The entry originates in a study of cytomegalovirus exposure and HLA in healthy donors. A multiplex PCR was run with 60 Vbeta primers and 13 Jbeta primers. Libraries were prepared by immunoSEQ multiplex PCR; TCRdb keeps only in-frame clonotypes and omits some of them. This table has 140,000 or so clones, roughly 80% appearing once. Study observations and caveats: In vitro work confirmed that three CMV-associated chains recognize CMV antigens.

The chain combines TRBV5-1 with TRBJ2-5; weak D call: TRBD1 (6 bases). The sample consisted of PBMCs. The TCR was taken from a man aged 40-49 years in good health and CMV-seronegative. This chain's CDR3 is CASSLGRGTSQETQYF. In nucleotides, the CDR3 is TGCGCCAGCAGCTTGGGACGAGGGACAAGCCAAGAGACCCAGTACTTC. Using reference TRBV5-1 and TRBJ2-5 for the parts outside the CDR3, the full variable domain is KAGVTQTPRYLIKTRGQQVTLSCSPISGHRSVSWYQQTPGQGLQFLFEYFSETQRNKGNFPGRFSGRQFSNSRSEMNVSTLELGDSALYLCASSLGRGTSQETQYFGPGTRLLVL.